The subject of this entry is one T cell receptor beta chain. This clone was recorded a few times. Its antigen is currently not known. Base qualities are not at hand, and no much larger clone is one base apart. The record originates from a study of blood T cell repertoires in COVID-19 (dated by TCRdb to about 2020). With regard to the full study: Samples from collaborators originated in the United States, Italy and Spain and spanned both the acute and convalescent phases of COVID-19. The prospective study material was composed of cDNA or gDNA derived from T cells, B-cell-depleted T cells, or PBMCs. Subjects who had been exposed to COVID-19, were actively infected with it, or had recovered from it provided the deeply sampled blood TCRbeta repertoires that made up the dataset. The repertoires were released in a freely available public database intended as a resource for research on the immune response to SARS-CoV-2. The samples were drawn from two sources: the first 160 participants of the ongoing ImmuneRACE study, and over 1,000 subjects contributed by 6 global collaborators. The sample metadata nearly always contained a de-identified subject ID, COVID-19 status, age in years and sex. Where HLA class I and class II types were available, the types were taken from metadata supplied by the sample provider, not from assay-based typing. Here is what the overall study found, with its caveats: The quantity of clinical and demographic metadata differed by source and by participant and was supplied without curation.

Reading the germline V gene gives CDR1 SNHLY and CDR2 FYNNEI. Including cysteine and phenylalanine, the CDR3 has 13 amino acids. This entry keeps only the CDR3 DNA: 39 bases, framed from base 1. V has 4 bases trimmed and J has 7 bases trimmed; junction bases matching no gene number 2. TCRbeta CDR3 regions were amplified from genomic DNA using the immunoSEQ Assay, a bias-controlled multiplex PCR. On the authors' methods: The number of nucleated cells in each sample was estimated by amplification of reference gene primers within the assay. Sequence reads were collapsed and filtered to measure the absolute abundance of every unique TCRbeta CDR3 rearrangement. For each sample, productive Simpson clonality was calculated as the square root of Simpson's diversity index across productive rearrangements. What TCRdb holds here is the immuneACCESS table cut down to in-frame rearrangements. Part of the clones is not present; checked against another copy, under half of the missing clones reflect an unresolved V gene, and the others are unexplained. The D gene and trimming were derived from the DNA, and the V and J assignments and clone size from that table. This sample gives more than 200,000 clones in total; more than 75% of them show up just once. Roughly 5% of the sample goes to the ten largest clones.

One collaborating source in Seattle enrolled patients during active infection and followed them longitudinally through the course of disease. The collaborating institutions used their own protocols to collect whole blood in K2EDTA tubes. For TCRbeta analysis, collaborator samples were shipped as frozen whole blood, as isolated PBMCs, or as DNA extracted from either sample type. The chain uses TRBV2 and TRBJ2-1; the junction holds 9 bases that match TRBD1. This clonotype originated in a woman in her fifties or sixties with COVID-19, enrolled during active disease. Material for sequencing was peripheral blood. CDR3 loop: CASSGQGGNEQFF. The DNA sequence is given as TGTGCCAGCAGTGGACAGGGGGGGAATGAGCAGTTCTTC.